This is a list of T cell receptor beta chains from one sample in a study of molecular identifiers for immune sequencing clone quantification. TCRdb processed the PCR reads anew with MiXCR; each CDR3 protein has one entry. The repertoire holds over 65,000 distinct CDR3 sequences, with about 23% as singletons. Sequenced sample: naive CD8+ T cells from blood, with Jurkat cell RNA spiked in. The receptors here all came from a human donor in good health. Some libraries in this study had Jurkat cell RNA spiked in. CDR3s include the opening cysteine and the closing phenylalanine or tryptophan. D genes are given only for firm matches. A row's size may be missing; if present it is once, few, many or a size class.

clone_size	v_call	d_call	j_call	cdr3_nt	cdr3_aa
many	TRBV24-1	-	TRBJ2-2	TGTGCCACCAGTGTTTCGGACACCGGGGAGCTGTTTTTT	CATSVSDTGELFF
many	TRBV7-2	-	TRBJ1-5	TGTGCCAGCAGCTTGGGCATTAGCAATCAGCCCCAGCATTTT	CASSLGISNQPQHF
few	TRBV5-1	-	TRBJ1-3	-	CASSSGVGAGNTIHF
many	TRBV21-1	-	TRBJ1-1	TGTGCCAGCAGCACAGGAGTGAGCAGGAACACTGAAGCTTTCTTT	CASSTGVSRNTEAFF
few	TRBV28	TRBD2	TRBJ2-1	TGTGCCAGCAGTCCCCCGAGCGGGAGCTACAATGAGCAGTTCTTC	CASSPPSGSYNEQFF
few	TRBV7-9	-	TRBJ1-1	TGTGCCAGCAGCTTCCCAGCGGACACTGAAGCTTTCTTT	CASSFPADTEAFF
few	TRBV20-1	-	TRBJ1-6	TGCAGTGCTAGAGAGGTCGGGAGCTCCTATAATTCACCCCTCCACTTT	CSAREVGSSYNSPLHF
many	TRBV27	-	TRBJ1-1	TGTGCCAGCAGTTTAAGACCAGCGATGGGGACTGAAGCTTTCTTT	CASSLRPAMGTEAFF
many	TRBV6-2/TRBV6-3	TRBD1	TRBJ1-5	TGTGCCAGCAGGGGGGACAGGGGTAGCAATCAGCCCCAGCATTTT	CASRGDRGSNQPQHF
many	TRBV6-5	-	TRBJ1-4	TGTGCCAGCAGTACAAACAGGGCAGGGCGTGAAAAACTGTTTTTT	CASSTNRAGREKLFF
few	TRBV7-9	-	TRBJ1-2	TGTGCCAGCAGCTTGGGGACCCCCTATGGCTACACCTTC	CASSLGTPYGYTF
many	TRBV5-1	-	TRBJ1-4	TGCGCCAGCGGGCCTGGGGTGCTTACTAATGAAAAACTGTTTTTT	CASGPGVLTNEKLFF
-	TRBV6-2/TRBV6-3	-	TRBJ1-2	TGTGCCAGCAGCTACAGGGTCCCTTTCCTCTATGGCTACACCTTC	CASSYRVPFLYGYTF
few	TRBV4-3	-	TRBJ1-4	TGCGCCAGCAGCCAAGATGGTGGTGAAAAACTGTTTTTT	CASSQDGGEKLFF
-	TRBV7-9	-	TRBJ2-1	TGTGCCAGCAGTTCACCCCTCTCGGGGACCTACAATGAGCAGTTCTTC	CASSSPLSGTYNEQFF
-	TRBV6-4	TRBD2	TRBJ2-3	TGTGCCAGCAACAACCAAGGGACTAGCGGCCGGGTGGATACGCAGTATTTT	CASNNQGTSGRVDTQYF
-	TRBV7-9	TRBD1	TRBJ2-3	TGTGCCAGCAGCCCCCGGGACAGGACTAGCACAGATACGCAGTATTTT	CASSPRDRTSTDTQYF
-	TRBV27	TRBD2	TRBJ2-1	TGTGCCAGCAGTTTTGGAGGGAGGGGCTCCTACAATGAGCAGTTCTTC	CASSFGGRGSYNEQFF
-	TRBV4-3	-	TRBJ1-1	TGCGCCAGCAGCCTCACAGGGAACACTGGAGCTTTCTTT	CASSLTGNTGAFF
many	TRBV12-3/TRBV12-4	-	TRBJ1-2	TGTGCCAGCAGTTCTACACAGGGAATAGATGGCTACACCTTC	CASSSTQGIDGYTF
-	TRBV12-3/TRBV12-4	-	TRBJ1-4	TGTGCCAGCGGTAGCGCAACTAATGAAAAACTGTTTTTT	CASGSATNEKLFF
-	TRBV5-8	TRBD1	TRBJ1-1	TGTGCCAGCAGCACCCGGGACAGCAGTTCAGACCACACTGAAGCTTTCTTT	CASSTRDSSSDHTEAFF
many	TRBV5-1	TRBD2	TRBJ2-3	TGCGCCAGCAGCTTGGGGACTAGCGGGAGTGGTGCAGATACGCAGTATTTT	CASSLGTSGSGADTQYF
-	TRBV19	-	TRBJ2-2	TGTGCCAGTAGTATAGGCACCAGGTCCCCGGGGGAGCTGTTTTTT	CASSIGTRSPGELFF
few	TRBV12-3/TRBV12-4	TRBD2	TRBJ2-5	TGTGCCAGCAGTTTCTGGTCTAGCGGGAGGGGGCGAGGAGAGACCCAGTACTTC	CASSFWSSGRGRGETQYF
few	TRBV20-1	TRBD1	TRBJ2-5	TGCAGTGCTAAAGGACAGGGCGGAGAGACCCAGTACTTC	CSAKGQGGETQYF
-	TRBV19	TRBD1	TRBJ2-5	TGTGCCACCGGGACAGGCGATCACCAAGAGACCCAGTACTTC	CATGTGDHQETQYF
-	TRBV30	-	TRBJ2-7	TGTGCCTGGAGTCGGGGTTTGGGGGAGCAGTACTTC	CAWSRGLGEQYF
-	TRBV12-3/TRBV12-4	-	TRBJ2-1	TGTGCCAACAGCCGCGCTAGTGAGGGATTAAATGAGCAGTTCTTC	CANSRASEGLNEQFF
few	TRBV10-3	TRBD2	TRBJ2-5	TGTGCCATCAGCGGGACTAGCGGTGAAGAGCCCCAGTACTTC	CAISGTSGEEPQYF
-	TRBV7-6	-	TRBJ1-2	TGTGCCAACAGCTCCGACGCCGTAGGCAGCTATGGCTACACCTTC	CANSSDAVGSYGYTF
many	TRBV14	-	TRBJ2-7	TGTGCCAGCAGCCCACGTTTAAGTTTGTACGAGCAGTACTTC	CASSPRLSLYEQYF
many	TRBV6-2/TRBV6-3	-	TRBJ1-1	TGTGCCAGCAGTATCGGGACACTAGAAGCTTTCTTT	CASSIGTLEAFF
few	TRBV4-1	TRBD1	TRBJ2-1	TGCGCCAGCACCCTATTTGGTGACAGGGGCAATGAGCAGTTCTTC	CASTLFGDRGNEQFF
-	TRBV19	-	TRBJ2-1	TGTGCCAGTAGTTTTTCACAGGGAAGGTCCTACAATGAGCAGTTCTTC	CASSFSQGRSYNEQFF
few	TRBV6-2/TRBV6-3	-	TRBJ2-1	TGTGCCAGCATCGCAGGGGGGTGGCATGAGCAGTTCTTC	CASIAGGWHEQFF
few	TRBV13	TRBD1	TRBJ2-7	TGTGCCAGCAGCCCCCGACAGGGGGCTTACGAGCAGTACTTC	CASSPRQGAYEQYF
-	TRBV4-1	TRBD2	TRBJ2-3	TGCGCCAGCAGCCAAGGGACTAGCGGGGGACTTAGCACAGATACGCAGTATTTT	CASSQGTSGGLSTDTQYF
-	TRBV27	-	TRBJ1-6	TGTGCCAGCAGTTTATACGGGACAAGTTCACCCCTCCACTTT	CASSLYGTSSPLHF
-	TRBV6-2/TRBV6-3	-	TRBJ2-5	TGTGCCAGCAGCCACGTCGGGGACCAAGAGACCCAGTACTTC	CASSHVGDQETQYF
few	TRBV7-9	TRBD1	TRBJ2-7	TGTGCCAGCAGAAAAGGGGGCATCGACGAGCAGTACTTC	CASRKGGIDEQYF
-	TRBV12-3/TRBV12-4	TRBD2	TRBJ2-3	TGTGCCAGCAGTGGACTAGCGGTGGTTACGCAGTATTTT	CASSGLAVVTQYF
many	TRBV28	TRBD1	TRBJ1-1	TGTGCCAGCAGCTCGGACAGGGAGGGTACTGAAGCTTTCTTT	CASSSDREGTEAFF
many	TRBV29-1	TRBD2	TRBJ2-3	TGCAGCGTTCGGGGACTAGCGGGAGTTCCCACAGATACGCAGTATTTT	CSVRGLAGVPTDTQYF
-	TRBV12-3/TRBV12-4	TRBD1	TRBJ1-5	TGTGCCAGCAGTCAGGGGGTCCGGCCCCAGCATTTT	CASSQGVRPQHF
few	TRBV12-3/TRBV12-4	TRBD2	TRBJ2-7	TGTGCCAGCAGTCAGATCGGGACTAGCGGGAGTTTCGAGCAGTACTTC	CASSQIGTSGSFEQYF
few	TRBV7-9	TRBD2	TRBJ2-2	TGTGCCAGCAGCACTGTCGCACTAGCGGGATTCGGGGAGCTGTTTTTT	CASSTVALAGFGELFF
-	TRBV18	-	TRBJ2-1	TGTGCCAGCTCACAACCCGACGACAATGAGCAGTTCTTC	CASSQPDDNEQFF
-	TRBV29-1	-	TRBJ2-5	TGCAGCGTATGGGAGGCAGAGGAGGGAGTGACCCAGTACTTC	CSVWEAEEGVTQYF